Listed below are T cell receptor beta chains from one sample, sequenced in a study of beta chain features in type 1 diabetes. Produced via immunoSEQ multiplex PCR; TCRdb's table is partial and in-frame only. The sample has about 650,000 clones, about an eighth seen once. Sequencing was done on a sample of naive CD4+ T cells from blood. Receptors were obtained from a young man with type 1 diabetes. Both conserved end residues are part of each CDR3. Fields, in order: V gene, D gene, clone size, J gene, CDR3 DNA, CDR3 protein. The D gene is left open where the match is weak. The size entry is marked missing in some rows and otherwise reads once, few, many or a size class.

V gene: TRBV29-1
D gene: TRBD1
clone size: few
J gene: TRBJ2-3
CDR3 DNA: TGCAGCGTTGCCGGGACAGGGACTTGGGATACGCAGTATTTT
CDR3 protein: CSVAGTGTWDTQYF

V gene: TRBV7-9
D gene: TRBD1
clone size: few
J gene: TRBJ2-3
CDR3 DNA: TGTGCCAGCAGCTGGACAGGGGTGGGCACAGATACGCAGTATTTT
CDR3 protein: CASSWTGVGTDTQYF

V gene: TRBV9
D gene: TRBD2
clone size: .
J gene: TRBJ2-3
CDR3 DNA: TGTGCCAGCAGCGTGAGAGGATACGGGGGGGCCGAGGATACGCAGTATTTT
CDR3 protein: CASSVRGYGGAEDTQYF

V gene: TRBV9
D gene: .
clone size: .
J gene: TRBJ2-7
CDR3 DNA: TGTGCCAGCAGCGTAGAAGGCCGTTCGACCTACGAGCAGTACTTC
CDR3 protein: CASSVEGRSTYEQYF

V gene: TRBV19
D gene: TRBD1
clone size: few
J gene: TRBJ2-7
CDR3 DNA: TGTGCCAGTAGTCCGGGACAGACCTTTCGGGAGCAGTACTTC
CDR3 protein: CASSPGQTFREQYF

V gene: TRBV7-9
D gene: .
clone size: few
J gene: TRBJ1-2
CDR3 DNA: TGTGCCAGCACCCCCGACGACGATGGCTACACCTTC
CDR3 protein: CASTPDDDGYTF

V gene: TRBV14
D gene: .
clone size: .
J gene: TRBJ1-1
CDR3 DNA: TGTGCCAGCAGCCAAGGGGGGGAGAGGTACACTGAAGCTTTCTTT
CDR3 protein: CASSQGGERYTEAFF

V gene: TRBV29-1
D gene: .
clone size: few
J gene: TRBJ1-2
CDR3 DNA: TGCAGCGCCGCTACAGGGTCCTATGGCTACACCTTC
CDR3 protein: CSAATGSYGYTF

V gene: TRBV30
D gene: TRBD1
clone size: few
J gene: TRBJ2-1
CDR3 DNA: TGTGCCTGGAGTAGGACAGGGGGAAGAAATGAGCAGTTCTTC
CDR3 protein: CAWSRTGGRNEQFF

V gene: TRBV9
D gene: .
clone size: .
J gene: TRBJ2-7
CDR3 DNA: TGTGCCAGCAGCGTTGGCAGGAGAGGCCACTACGAGCAGTACTTC
CDR3 protein: CASSVGRRGHYEQYF

V gene: TRBV23-1
D gene: TRBD1
clone size: .
J gene: TRBJ2-7
CDR3 DNA: TGCGCCAGCAGTAACGGGACAGGGATAGAATACGAGCAGTACTTC
CDR3 protein: CASSNGTGIEYEQYF

V gene: TRBV18
D gene: .
clone size: .
J gene: TRBJ1-5
CDR3 DNA: TGTGCCAGCTCACCACGGAGGGTCGATACGAGACAGCCCCAGCATTTT
CDR3 protein: CASSPRRVDTRQPQHF

V gene: TRBV6-6
D gene: .
clone size: few
J gene: TRBJ1-2
CDR3 DNA: TGTGCCAGCAGTTACTCGTCTTCACTCCCAGAAGGCTACACCTTC
CDR3 protein: CASSYSSSLPEGYTF

V gene: TRBV5-1
D gene: .
clone size: .
J gene: TRBJ2-5
CDR3 DNA: TGCGCCAGCAGCTTGACCAGGGAGTCAAAGACCCAGTACTTC
CDR3 protein: CASSLTRESKTQYF

V gene: TRBV5-1
D gene: TRBD1
clone size: .
J gene: TRBJ1-2
CDR3 DNA: TGCGCCAGCAGCCGGGACAGGGCTGACTACACCTTC
CDR3 protein: CASSRDRADYTF

V gene: TRBV15
D gene: TRBD1
clone size: .
J gene: TRBJ2-7
CDR3 DNA: TGTGCCACCACCAAGGGACAGGGGGCCTACGAGCAGTACTTC
CDR3 protein: CATTKGQGAYEQYF

V gene: TRBV7-2
D gene: .
clone size: few
J gene: TRBJ2-3
CDR3 DNA: TGTGCCAGCAGCTTAGTACAGAGCCCAGATACGCAGTATTTT
CDR3 protein: CASSLVQSPDTQYF

V gene: TRBV19
D gene: .
clone size: once
J gene: TRBJ2-1
CDR3 DNA: TGTGCCAGTAGGCTCGGGGGTTTACGCTACAATGAGCAGTTCTTC
CDR3 protein: CASRLGGLRYNEQFF

V gene: TRBV7-2
D gene: .
clone size: .
J gene: TRBJ2-1
CDR3 DNA: TGTGCCAGCAGCTTAGCCAGATACAATGAGCAGTTCTTC
CDR3 protein: CASSLARYNEQFF

V gene: TRBV2
D gene: TRBD2
clone size: .
J gene: TRBJ2-3
CDR3 DNA: TGTGCCACCTCGGGACTAGCGTCCCCAGATACGCAGTATTTT
CDR3 protein: CATSGLASPDTQYF

V gene: TRBV7-2
D gene: .
clone size: .
J gene: TRBJ2-5
CDR3 DNA: TGTGCCAGCAGCCAACTAAGGGAGACCCAGTACTTC
CDR3 protein: CASSQLRETQYF

V gene: TRBV5-1
D gene: .
clone size: few
J gene: TRBJ2-3
CDR3 DNA: TGCGCCAGCAGGGCCACCAGGGCTCAGGATACGCAGTATTTT
CDR3 protein: CASRATRAQDTQYF

V gene: TRBV29-1
D gene: TRBD2
clone size: few
J gene: TRBJ2-4
CDR3 DNA: TGCAGCGTTGAAGTTTCGCGGAGGCCTAAAGCGGGGGGGCTATCCAAAAACATTCAGTACTTC
CDR3 protein: CSVEVSRRPKAGGLSKNIQYF

V gene: TRBV9
D gene: TRBD1
clone size: .
J gene: TRBJ1-6
CDR3 DNA: TGTGCCAGCAGGGGACAGGGGGCACGATCACCCCTCCACTTT
CDR3 protein: CASRGQGARSPLHF

V gene: TRBV28
D gene: .
clone size: few
J gene: TRBJ2-5
CDR3 DNA: TGTGCCAGCAGCCCAGGACAGAGCCAAGAGACCCAGTACTTC
CDR3 protein: CASSPGQSQETQYF

V gene: TRBV11-3
D gene: .
clone size: few
J gene: TRBJ2-3
CDR3 DNA: TGTGCCAGCAGCTTAGGACAGTCAGATACGCAGTATTTT
CDR3 protein: CASSLGQSDTQYF

V gene: TRBV28
D gene: .
clone size: .
J gene: TRBJ2-2
CDR3 DNA: TGTGCCAGCAGTTTCGTGAAGGGGAACACCGGGGAGCTGTTTTTT
CDR3 protein: CASSFVKGNTGELFF

V gene: TRBV12-5
D gene: TRBD1
clone size: .
J gene: TRBJ2-1
CDR3 DNA: TGTGCTAGTGGTTTGGGGACAGGGTGGAATGAGCAGTTCTTC
CDR3 protein: CASGLGTGWNEQFF

V gene: TRBV2
D gene: TRBD1
clone size: few
J gene: TRBJ2-5
CDR3 DNA: TGTGCCAGCAGCGACGGACAGGATGAGACCCAGTACTTC
CDR3 protein: CASSDGQDETQYF

V gene: TRBV11-2
D gene: TRBD1
clone size: .
J gene: TRBJ1-2
CDR3 DNA: TGTGCCAGCAGCTCGGGACAGATAATAGGCTACACCTTC
CDR3 protein: CASSSGQIIGYTF

V gene: TRBV10-3
D gene: TRBD1
clone size: few
J gene: TRBJ2-7
CDR3 DNA: TGTGCCATCGCCGGGACAGTCTACGAGCAGTACTTC
CDR3 protein: CAIAGTVYEQYF

V gene: TRBV7-8
D gene: .
clone size: .
J gene: TRBJ1-5
CDR3 DNA: TGTGCCAGCTCCCCCGGGGGCAATCAGCCCCAGCATTTT
CDR3 protein: CASSPGGNQPQHF

V gene: TRBV7-2
D gene: TRBD1
clone size: .
J gene: TRBJ2-7
CDR3 DNA: TGTGCCAGCAGCTTAGCCACCATTGGCACAGGGGGCTACGAGCAGTACTTC
CDR3 protein: CASSLATIGTGGYEQYF

V gene: TRBV7-6
D gene: .
clone size: few
J gene: TRBJ2-1
CDR3 DNA: TGTGCCAGCAGAGACCCTGGAAGCTCCTACAATGAGCAGTTCTTC
CDR3 protein: CASRDPGSSYNEQFF

V gene: TRBV14
D gene: .
clone size: .
J gene: TRBJ2-7
CDR3 DNA: TGTGCCAGCAGTCAGAGCTCCTACGAGCAGTACTTC
CDR3 protein: CASSQSSYEQYF

V gene: TRBV14
D gene: .
clone size: few
J gene: TRBJ1-3
CDR3 DNA: TGTGCCAGCAGCCAAGTCCCCGGCTCTGGAAACACCATATATTTT
CDR3 protein: CASSQVPGSGNTIYF

V gene: TRBV9
D gene: .
clone size: .
J gene: TRBJ2-3
CDR3 DNA: TGTGCCAGCAGCGATGGAGTGTCGAAGACAGATACGCAGTATTTT
CDR3 protein: CASSDGVSKTDTQYF

V gene: TRBV28
D gene: TRBD1
clone size: .
J gene: TRBJ2-7
CDR3 DNA: TGTGCCAGCAGTATATCGACAGGGGTTTGGTACGAGCAGTACTTC
CDR3 protein: CASSISTGVWYEQYF

V gene: TRBV28
D gene: .
clone size: few
J gene: TRBJ1-5
CDR3 DNA: TGTGCCAGCAGTTTTCAGGGGTCAATCAAGGGGGTTGATCCCCAGCATTTT
CDR3 protein: CASSFQGSIKGVDPQHF

V gene: TRBV7-2
D gene: .
clone size: .
J gene: TRBJ1-2
CDR3 DNA: TGTGCCAGCAGCTTAGATGGATCAGGGGACTCCTATGGCTACACCTTC
CDR3 protein: CASSLDGSGDSYGYTF

V gene: TRBV7-8
D gene: TRBD1
clone size: .
J gene: TRBJ1-2
CDR3 DNA: TGTGCCAGCAGCTTCAGCGTTGTGGGGACAGGGAACTATGGCTACACCTTC
CDR3 protein: CASSFSVVGTGNYGYTF

V gene: TRBV7-6
D gene: TRBD1
clone size: .
J gene: TRBJ2-7
CDR3 DNA: TGTGCCAGCAGCGCCCAGGGGGCTCCTAAATACGAGCAGTACTTC
CDR3 protein: CASSAQGAPKYEQYF

V gene: TRBV19
D gene: TRBD1
clone size: few
J gene: TRBJ1-5
CDR3 DNA: TGTGCCAGTAGTATAGTACAGGGGTACAATCAGCCCCAGCATTTT
CDR3 protein: CASSIVQGYNQPQHF

V gene: TRBV4-2
D gene: .
clone size: few
J gene: TRBJ1-5
CDR3 DNA: TGTGCCAGCAGCCAAGAGGCGAAGGGTTTGCAGCCCCAGCATTTT
CDR3 protein: CASSQEAKGLQPQHF

V gene: TRBV6-1
D gene: .
clone size: .
J gene: TRBJ2-7
CDR3 DNA: TGTGCCAGCAATCCGGACGGACAGACGCCCTACGAGCAGTACTTC
CDR3 protein: CASNPDGQTPYEQYF

V gene: TRBV18
D gene: .
clone size: few
J gene: TRBJ1-4
CDR3 DNA: TGTGCCAGCTCACCATCTGAGGGAACACAGACTGAAAAACTGTTTTTT
CDR3 protein: CASSPSEGTQTEKLFF

V gene: TRBV9
D gene: .
clone size: few
J gene: TRBJ2-6
CDR3 DNA: TGTGCCAGCAGCGTAAGTCCCTCTGGGGCCAACGTCCTGACTTTC
CDR3 protein: CASSVSPSGANVLTF

V gene: TRBV15
D gene: .
clone size: .
J gene: TRBJ2-7
CDR3 DNA: TGTGCCACCAGCAGAGGAGGCAGTTCCTACGAGCAGTACTTC
CDR3 protein: CATSRGGSSYEQYF